This T cell receptor beta chain was captured by sequencing in a study of T cell responses to AZD1222 COVID-19 vaccine. Study results and caveats: Distributed over spike, vaccine-associated CD4 TCRs predominated at 160-218 and 743-854. The sample set comprised mostly white British donors with more females, and clonal diversity was possibly underestimated.

This clone was recorded once. The target antigen is unknown. TCRdb keeps only in-frame clones here, not all; method: immunoSEQ multiplex PCR. This sample has roughly 150,000 clones, with roughly nine tenths found just once. Trimming removed 3 bases from V and 2 bases from J, with 10 bases in between. The germline V gene encodes CDR1 MNHEY and CDR2 SMNVEV (reference sequence). The CDR3 covers 15 residues. The source of this sequence is an adult who received the AZD1222 COVID-19 vaccine. Material: peripheral blood, obtained 28 days after the second AZD1222 dose. The chain is built from TRBV27 and TRBJ2-2; no definite D call. The CDR3 is CASSFGSFNTGELFF. The CDR3 DNA sequence: TGTGCCAGCAGTTTTGGCAGCTTTAACACCGGGGAGCTGTTTTTT.